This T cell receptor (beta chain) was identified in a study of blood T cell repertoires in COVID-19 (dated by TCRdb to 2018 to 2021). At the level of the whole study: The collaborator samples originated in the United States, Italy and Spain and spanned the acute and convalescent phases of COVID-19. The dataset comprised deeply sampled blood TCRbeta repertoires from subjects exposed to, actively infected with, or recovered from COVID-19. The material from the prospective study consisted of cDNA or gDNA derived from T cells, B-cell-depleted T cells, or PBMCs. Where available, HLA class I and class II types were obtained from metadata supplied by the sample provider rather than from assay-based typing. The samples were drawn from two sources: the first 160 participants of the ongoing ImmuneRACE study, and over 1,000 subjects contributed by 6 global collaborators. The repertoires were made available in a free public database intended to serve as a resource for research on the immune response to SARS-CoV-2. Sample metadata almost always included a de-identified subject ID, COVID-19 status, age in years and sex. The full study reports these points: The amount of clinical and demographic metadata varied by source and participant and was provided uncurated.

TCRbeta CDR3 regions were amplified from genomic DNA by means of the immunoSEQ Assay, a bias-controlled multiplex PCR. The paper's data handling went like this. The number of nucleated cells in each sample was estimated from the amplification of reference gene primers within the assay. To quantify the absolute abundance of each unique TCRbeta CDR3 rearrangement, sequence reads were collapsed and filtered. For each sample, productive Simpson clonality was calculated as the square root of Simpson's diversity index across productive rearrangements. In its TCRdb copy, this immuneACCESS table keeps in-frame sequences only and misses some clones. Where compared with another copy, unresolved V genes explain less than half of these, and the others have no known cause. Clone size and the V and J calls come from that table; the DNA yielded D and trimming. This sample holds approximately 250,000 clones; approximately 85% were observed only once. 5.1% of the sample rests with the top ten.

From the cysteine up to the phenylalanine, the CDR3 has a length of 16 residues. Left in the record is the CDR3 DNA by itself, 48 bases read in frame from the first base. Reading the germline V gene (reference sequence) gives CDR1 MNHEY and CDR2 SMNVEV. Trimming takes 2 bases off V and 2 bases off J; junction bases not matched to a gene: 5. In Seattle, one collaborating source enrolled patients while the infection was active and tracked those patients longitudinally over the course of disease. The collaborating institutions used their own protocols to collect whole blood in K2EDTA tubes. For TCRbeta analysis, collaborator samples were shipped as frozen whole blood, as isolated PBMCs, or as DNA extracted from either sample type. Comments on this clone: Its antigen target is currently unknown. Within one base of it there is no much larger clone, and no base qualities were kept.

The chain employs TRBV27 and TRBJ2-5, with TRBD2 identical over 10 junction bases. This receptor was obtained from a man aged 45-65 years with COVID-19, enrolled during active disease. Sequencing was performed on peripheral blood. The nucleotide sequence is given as TGTGCCAGCAGTTTAAAAGCGGGGGGGTTTCAAGAGACCCAGTACTTC. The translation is CASSLKAGGFQETQYF.